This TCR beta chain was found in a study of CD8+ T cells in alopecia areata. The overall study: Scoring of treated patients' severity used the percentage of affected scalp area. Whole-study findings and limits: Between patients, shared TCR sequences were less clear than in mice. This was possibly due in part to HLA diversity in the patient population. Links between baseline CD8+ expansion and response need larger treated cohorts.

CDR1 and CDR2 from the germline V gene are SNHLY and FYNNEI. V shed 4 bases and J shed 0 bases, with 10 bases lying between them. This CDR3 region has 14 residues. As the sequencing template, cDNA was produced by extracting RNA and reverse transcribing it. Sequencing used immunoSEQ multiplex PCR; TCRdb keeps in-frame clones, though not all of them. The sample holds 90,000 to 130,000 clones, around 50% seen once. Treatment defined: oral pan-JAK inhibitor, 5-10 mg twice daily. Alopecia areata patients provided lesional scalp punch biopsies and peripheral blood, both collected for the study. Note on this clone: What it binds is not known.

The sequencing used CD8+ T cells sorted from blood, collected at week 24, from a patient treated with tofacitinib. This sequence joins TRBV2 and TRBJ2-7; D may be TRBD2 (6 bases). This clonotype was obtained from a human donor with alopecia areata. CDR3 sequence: CASSGPGSSYEQYF. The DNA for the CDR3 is TGTGCCAGCAGTGGTCCCGGGAGCTCCTACGAGCAGTACTTC. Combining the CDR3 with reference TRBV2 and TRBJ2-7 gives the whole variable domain EPEVTQTPSHQVTQMGQEVILRCVPISNHLYFYWYRQILGQKVEFLVSFYNNEISEKSEIFDDQFSVERPDGSNFTLKIRSTKLEDSAMYFCASSGPGSSYEQYFGPGTRLTVT.